A selection of T cell receptor beta chains follows, all from one sample in a study of blood T cell repertoires in COVID-19. Generated by immunoSEQ multiplex PCR, the TCRdb table keeps only in-frame clones and is missing some. The sample contains about 87,000 clones, 70% to 90% of which appear only once. The specimen was peripheral blood. Receptors were obtained from a woman over 75 with COVID-19, enrolled during active disease. CDR3s leave out the opening cysteine and the closing phenylalanine or tryptophan. A D gene is named only where the DNA matches it firmly.

j_call d_call v_call cdr3_aa
TRBJ2-7 NA TRBV11-2 ASSPGTYPPDYEQY
TRBJ1-2 NA TRBV5-6 ASSLEGGAELASYGYT
TRBJ2-3 NA TRBV11-2 ASSSHDGTLFTDTQY
TRBJ1-1 NA TRBV27 ASSLYGGRAF
TRBJ2-1 TRBD2 TRBV27 ASRNGGTSGKFEQF
TRBJ1-1 TRBD1 TRBV6-4 ASSVPGQGRTEAF
TRBJ1-5 TRBD1 TRBV10-3 AISADRGNQPQH
TRBJ1-5 TRBD1 TRBV19 ASNLGQGRVQPQH
TRBJ2-2 NA TRBV7-3 ASSKTPKGTNTGELF
TRBJ2-5 NA TRBV12-5 ASGGGGQETQY
TRBJ2-2 TRBD1 TRBV19 ASSTGQGTPNTGELF
TRBJ1-2 NA TRBV7-9 ASSLPGTIHGYT
TRBJ1-1 NA TRBV10-3 AISEVRGNTEAF
TRBJ1-5 NA TRBV6-2/TRBV6-3 ASSGRVGQPQH
TRBJ2-5 TRBD2 TRBV11-2 ASSLPALAGGGTQY
TRBJ1-1 NA TRBV18 ASSPGQMNTEAF
TRBJ2-3 NA TRBV9 ASSANSLIGQLSGTDTQY
TRBJ1-2 NA TRBV2 ASRADGPYGYT
TRBJ1-1 NA TRBV9 ASSDTKTGNTEAF
TRBJ2-7 TRBD2 TRBV5-1 ASSLIAGGTYEQY
TRBJ2-3 NA TRBV5-1 ASSFAVAASTDTQY
TRBJ2-3 TRBD2 TRBV25-1 ASSDLIGLAGSTDTQY
TRBJ1-1 NA TRBV5-1 ASSPDTMNTEAF
TRBJ1-2 NA TRBV6-6 ASRSTGFTNYGYT
TRBJ2-7 TRBD2 TRBV19 ASSNLAGGPPAYEQY
TRBJ1-1 NA TRBV19 ASSSRGSRGTEAF
TRBJ2-3 TRBD2 TRBV19 ASSKGPRAGGPSDTQY
TRBJ2-7 NA TRBV27 ASSPYGGGEQY
TRBJ1-5 NA TRBV7-9 ASSLSTGFPH
TRBJ2-2 TRBD2 TRBV9 ASSVLAGTGELF
TRBJ2-3 TRBD1 TRBV29-1 SVELGQGGWTDTQY
TRBJ2-7 TRBD1 TRBV5-1 ASSFTYRDRAQTWGNEQY
TRBJ2-5 TRBD2 TRBV4-2 ASSPRAGGPQETQY
TRBJ2-5 TRBD1 TRBV7-2 ASSGGQGNRETQY
TRBJ1-1 NA TRBV7-2 ASSRFGNTEAF
TRBJ2-1 TRBD2 TRBV9 ASSVSGLAGARSSYNEQF
TRBJ1-5 TRBD1 TRBV28 ASRKQGGGNQPQH
TRBJ2-3 NA TRBV2 ASSSQGGMADTQY
TRBJ2-2 NA TRBV30 AWSSSNTGELF
TRBJ2-5 NA TRBV11-1 ASSLGQGRETQY
TRBJ2-3 TRBD2 TRBV10-2 ASTESRTSGADTQY
TRBJ1-3 NA TRBV18 ASPSGNTIY
TRBJ2-7 NA TRBV3-1/TRBV3-2 ASTLESTQQKT
TRBJ2-7 TRBD1 TRBV10-2 ASWDSNYEQY
TRBJ1-2 TRBD1 TRBV24-1 ATRGTGYYGYT
TRBJ1-3 TRBD1 TRBV5-5 ASSKRGGTEISGNTIY
TRBJ2-1 TRBD2 TRBV5-4 ASSLAGGRRNNEQF